This T cell receptor beta chain was recorded in a study of blood T cell repertoires in COVID-19. Looking at the study overall: The cDNA or gDNA used as material had been derived from T cells, B-cell-depleted T cells, or PBMCs.

CDR3 length equals 13 residues. Trimming cost V 3 bases and J 3 bases, with 11 bases left between them. CDR1 is DFQATT, CDR2 SNEGSKA, per germline (reference sequence). This clone was seen a handful of times. Repertoires were generated with immunoSEQ multiplex PCR, while TCRdb's copy carries only in-frame clones and drops some. This repertoire shows about 210,000 clones, more than 70% found once; its top ten account for roughly 13%. The rearrangement uses TRBV20-1 and TRBJ1-1; weak D call: TRBD1 (6 bases). This clonotype was sampled from a human donor in a cohort sampled during active COVID-19. Sequences were obtained from peripheral blood. In nucleotides, the CDR3 is TGCAGTGCTAGTAGGGCAGGGGACACTGAAGCTTTCTTT. Translation: CSASRAGDTEAFF.